The T cell receptor beta chain described here comes from a study of blood T cell repertoires in COVID-19 (dated by TCRdb to about 2020). Background on the whole study: Samples covering the acute and convalescent phases of COVID-19 were provided by collaborators in the United States, Italy and Spain. The prospective study material was composed of cDNA or gDNA derived from T cells, B-cell-depleted T cells, or PBMCs. Subjects who had been exposed to COVID-19, were actively infected with it, or had recovered from it provided the deeply sampled blood TCRbeta repertoires that made up the dataset. The repertoires were released in a freely available public database meant as a resource for research on the immune response to SARS-CoV-2. The samples were drawn from two sources: the first 160 participants of the ongoing ImmuneRACE study, and approximately 1,300 subjects contributed by 6 global collaborators. The sample metadata nearly always contained a de-identified subject ID, COVID-19 status, age in years and sex. HLA class I and class II types, where available, came from metadata supplied by the sample provider rather than from assay-based typing. Overall study results and their limits: Clinical and demographic metadata were provided uncurated, with the amount varying by source and participant.

From its cysteine to its phenylalanine, the CDR3 spans 15 amino acids. The DNA shown is the 45-base CDR3, in frame from base 1. Based on the germline V gene, the CDR1 and CDR2 sequences are MNHEY and SVGEGT. The junction carries 15 bases between V and J, which are trimmed by 6 bases and 3 bases respectively. TCRbeta CDR3 regions were amplified from genomic DNA using the immunoSEQ Assay, a bias-controlled multiplex PCR. Processing in the source paper ran as follows. The number of nucleated cells in each sample was estimated by amplification of reference gene primers within the assay. To quantify the absolute abundance of each unique TCRbeta CDR3 rearrangement, sequence reads were collapsed and filtered. For each sample, productive Simpson clonality was calculated by taking the square root of Simpson's diversity index across productive rearrangements. What TCRdb holds here is the immuneACCESS table cut down to in-frame rearrangements. Part of the clones is not present; checked against another copy, under half of the missing clones reflect an unresolved V gene, and the others are unexplained. V and J calls and clone size are as listed in that table; D and trimming were resolved from the DNA. In this sample the table shows under 200,000 clones, 75% to 90% of which occur a single time. The ten largest make up roughly 2.9% of the sample.

Comment on this clone: Its antigen is currently not known. There are no base qualities to consult, and no much larger clone falls within one base.

Each collaborating institution followed its own protocols to collect whole blood in K2EDTA tubes. For TCRbeta analysis, collaborators shipped samples in one of three forms: frozen whole blood, isolated PBMCs, or DNA extracted from either of those sample types. Here the chain combines TRBV6-2 or TRBV6-3 and TRBJ1-5; a weak D assignment points to TRBD1 (6 bases agree). This receptor was identified in a woman aged 60 to 75 with acute or convalescent COVID-19. Sequenced sample: peripheral blood. The CDR3 reads as follows: CASSPQTGYNQPQHF. Read as DNA, the sequence is TGTGCCAGCAGCCCCCAGACAGGCTACAATCAGCCCCAGCATTTT.